The clone carrying this T cell receptor beta chain was detected a few times. The antigen is unknown. This sample stems from a study of T-cell reconstitution after alpha-beta-depleted transplantation in children. Broader study findings: One year after transplant, T-cell counts and diversity came mostly from newly produced T cells. In some patients, recipient T cells and intrathymic progenitors surviving conditioning explained high day-60 diversity. Several hundred rapidly expanded clones from non-depleted graft cells reportedly supplied alpha-beta T cells about two months post-transplant.

V lost 2 bases to trimming and J lost 3 bases, with 20 bases between them. CDR1 is DFQATT, CDR2 SNEGSKA, per germline (reference sequence). There are 17 residues in the CDR3. The TCRbeta library was prepared with unique molecular identifiers. TCRdb re-analysed the PCR reads in MiXCR, keeping a single row per CDR3 protein. The table lists approximately 430,000 distinct CDR3 sequences, 15% to 20% of them singletons. The source of this sequence is a boy in the first two years of life who had a stem cell transplant for Wiskott-Aldrich syndrome, so the T cells may come from the graft donor. The sample consisted of PBMCs, mostly from graft donor cells, taken 360 days after TCRalphabeta/CD19-depleted stem cell transplant. This chain links TRBV20-1 with TRBJ2-1, with a weak D call TRBD1 (6 bases). The CDR3 DNA is TGCAGTGCTAGATTTCCTCCGGGACACATCGGCTACAATGAGCAGTTCTTC. Amino acid sequence: CSARFPPGHIGYNEQFF.